These 15 T cell receptor beta chains share one sample of origin, sequenced in a study of OX40 agonist ivuxolimab in advanced cancers. The library was obtained by the immunoSEQ multiplex PCR assay. Drawn from immuneACCESS, this table holds only the in-frame rearrangements with V and J called that TCRdb kept. Clones are partly lost; checked studies trace under half to an unresolved V gene and leave the rest unexplained. In this sample the table shows more than 50,000 clones, just over 85% of which occur a single time. The ten largest clones add up to roughly 0.95% of the sample. The sample was CD4+ or CD8+ T cells sorted from blood, taken in a trial of the OX40 agonist ivuxolimab. These receptors were collected from an adult with an advanced solid tumor such as melanoma, head and neck, liver or kidney cancer.

The chain uses TRBV10-3 and TRBJ1-1, with D uncertain. The CDR3 loop spans 13 amino acids. The germline gives CDR1 ENHRY, CDR2 SYGVKD. Trimming took off 7 bases at V and 4 bases at J, with 13 bases between the two ends. The CDR3 spells CAIKVPGGTEAFF. CDR3 nucleotides: TGTGCCATCAAAGTGCCGGGAGGCACTGAAGCTTTCTTT.

The rearrangement uses TRBV25-1 and TRBJ1-2; D gene unclear. Germline CDR1 and CDR2: MGHDK and SYGVNS. V lost 2 bases and J 7 bases, leaving 20 bases between the germline ends. The CDR3 length is 16 residues. CDR3 amino acids: CASSEPTPRDMVGYTF. CDR3 nucleotide sequence: TGTGCCAGCAGTGAACCCACCCCGCGGGATATGGTTGGCTACACCTTC.

The chain employs TRBV2 and TRBJ2-3; D is possibly TRBD2 (6 bases). Germline assignment: CDR1 SNHLY and CDR2 FYNNEI. This CDR3 is 14 amino acids long. Trimming took off 6 bases at V and 0 bases at J, with 10 bases between the two ends. This chain's CDR3 is CASSAGYSTDTQYF. As DNA, the CDR3 is TGTGCCAGCAGCGCGGGGTATAGCACAGATACGCAGTATTTT.

This rearrangement joins TRBV6-5 to TRBJ1-3; possible D gene TRBD1, 6 bases. Trimming shortened V by 2 bases and J by 7 bases, and 18 bases separated the two germline ends. The germline gives CDR1 MNHEY, CDR2 SVGAGI. CDR3 size: 16 residues. CDR3 in DNA: TGTGCCAGCAGTTACCGCGGCCCCAGGGGAGGGAACACCATATATTTT. It encodes CASSYRGPRGGNTIYF.

The chain is built from TRBV25-1 and TRBJ1-3; 9 bases are a match to TRBD1. Per the germline V gene, CDR1 is MGHDK and CDR2 is SYGVNS. V dropped 6 bases and J dropped 4; count of bases not matched to a gene: 16. The CDR3 is made up of 18 amino acids. CDR3 DNA sequence: TGTGCCAGCAGGGGGACGGGACAGGGTTCATTGGCGGGAAACACCATATATTTT. Translation gives CASRGTGQGSLAGNTIYF.

The CDR3 spells CASSLTSGYQETQYF. As DNA, the CDR3 is TGTGCCAGCAGCTTAACTAGCGGGTACCAAGAGACCCAGTACTTC. The chain is built from TRBV7-7 and TRBJ2-5; 9 nucleotides match TRBD2. Germline CDR1 and CDR2: SSHAT and FNYEAQ (reference sequence). The CDR3 sequence is 15 residues long. J gave up 0 bases and V 2 bases, and 1 base lay outside the gene matches.

This clone was seen a single time. DNA for the CDR3: TGTGCCAGCAGACCCCATGACAGGGAGGCCCATGGCTACACCTTC. This translates into CASRPHDREAHGYTF. The rearrangement links TRBV6-6 to TRBJ1-2; 7 bases are shared with TRBD1. The CDR3 is 15 amino acids. V trimming: 6 bases; J trimming: 6 bases; junction bases outside the gene matches: 13. Germline V lookup: CDR1 MNHNY, CDR2 SVGAGI (reference sequence).

The chain links TRBV6-5 to TRBJ1-6, with TRBD1 matching over 9 bases. The CDR3 sequence is 14 residues long. V was clipped by 4 bases and J by 7 bases; unmatched bases: 2. Looked up from germline, CDR1 is MNHEY and CDR2 is SVGAGI. This chain's CDR3 is CASSSDRGNSPLHF. The CDR3 DNA sequence: TGTGCCAGCAGTTCGGACAGGGGAAATTCACCCCTCCACTTT.

The V gene is TRBV10-3, the J gene TRBJ2-7; TRBD2 matches 11 bases. The CDR3 is made up of 13 amino acids. Germline CDR1 reads ENHRY; CDR2 reads SYGVKD. The CDR3 protein is CAVLAGAIYEQYF. In DNA, the CDR3 is TGTGCTGTACTAGCGGGAGCGATCTACGAGCAGTACTTC.

The chain recombines TRBV27 with TRBJ2-3; 9 bases align to TRBD2. CDR1 MNHEY and CDR2 SMNVEV come from the germline V gene (reference sequence). Unmatched junction bases numbered 8, after V lost 4 bases and J lost 3 bases. This CDR3 is built from 16 residues. The CDR3 bases are TGTGCCAGCAGTTCCCCAATGGCGGGAGGGACAGATACGCAGTATTTT. This translates into CASSSPMAGGTDTQYF.

The rearrangement links TRBV6-6 to TRBJ2-3, with TRBD1 identical over 11 bases. CDR3 length equals 14 residues. The germline CDR1 and CDR2 sequences are MNHNY and SVGAGI (reference sequence). The V gene end was trimmed by 5 bases and the J gene end by 3 bases; junction bases not matched to a gene: 1. The CDR3 DNA reads TGTGCCAGCAGTGGGACAGGGGGGACAGATACGCAGTATTTT. This encodes CASSGTGGTDTQYF.

The chain joins TRBV15 to TRBJ1-5; no clear D. Germline CDR1 reads LNHNV; CDR2 reads YYDKDF (reference sequence). The CDR3 totals 14 residues. Trimming left V 5 bases short and J 4 bases short, with 12 bases between. CDR3 in amino acids: CATSLEGGNQPQHF. DNA of the CDR3: TGTGCCACCAGCTTGGAGGGAGGGAATCAGCCCCAGCATTTT.

This chain uses TRBV18 with TRBJ2-3; 11 positions match TRBD2. Trimming at V came to 3 bases and at J to 5 bases, leaving 10 bases not matched to a gene. The CDR3 contains 17 residues. Germline CDR1 and CDR2: KGHSH and LQKENI. CDR3 sequence (DNA): TGTGCCAGCTCACCGTGGCTAGCGGGGGGAGAGGAAGATACGCAGTATTTT. Translated, it gives CASSPWLAGGEEDTQYF. The variable domain in full, with the rest retrieved from reference TRBV18 and TRBJ2-3, is NAGVMQNPRHLVRRRGQEARLRCSPMKGHSHVYWYRQLPEEGLKFMVYLQKENIIDESGMPKERFSAEFPKEGPSILRIQQVVRGDSAAYFCASSPWLAGGEEDTQYFGPGTRLTVL.

This chain uses TRBV2 with TRBJ2-5; 9 bases are a match to TRBD1. Germline CDR1 and CDR2: SNHLY and FYNNEI. V gave up 6 bases and J gave up 7 bases; unmatched junction bases: 9. This CDR3 has 14 residues. DNA of the CDR3: TGTGCCAGCAGCGCGGGACAGGGAGTCCGGACCCAGTACTTC. Translation: CASSAGQGVRTQYF.

This clone has a single count. The chain recombines TRBV6-5 with TRBJ2-5, with D possibly TRBD1 on 6 matching bases. Germline CDR1 and CDR2: MNHEY and SVGAGI. The V and J ends lost 5 bases and 7 bases respectively, with 11 bases between them. This CDR3 has 12 amino acids. The CDR3 bases are TGTGCCAGCAGTCAACAGGGTGGGACCCAGTACTTC. This encodes CASSQQGGTQYF.